The 26 T cell receptor beta chains listed next were all sequenced from one sample in a study of Ad26.COV2.S vaccination and SARS-CoV-2 variants. The assay was immunoSEQ multiplex PCR, and TCRdb's table has in-frame clones only and misses some. Found here are under 550,000 clones, roughly 90% of them singletons; the top ten hold 10% to 15%. Indicated treatment: roughly 18 received Ad26.COV2.S at low or high dose, single or two shots; roughly five received placebo; per-sample allocation not given. Sampling was performed 63 days after the first vaccine or placebo injection. The source was peripheral blood, collected in a trial of Ad26.COV2.S vaccine versus placebo. The receptors shown here come from a person between 18 and 65 years old who received the Ad26.COV2.S COVID-19 vaccine or a placebo.

This clone was picked up a small number of times. V is TRBV5-6 and J is TRBJ1-6, with unresolved D. Germline V gene lookup returns CDR1 SGHDT and CDR2 YYEEEE. There are 12 residues in the CDR3. Trimming cost V 0 bases and J 10 bases, with 5 bases left between them. The CDR3 loop is CASSLGLSPLHF. Here the CDR3 DNA reads TGTGCCAGCAGCTTGGGGTTATCACCCCTCCACTTT.

This chain uses TRBV30 with TRBJ2-1; D ambiguous. V was pared by 8 bases and J by 2 bases, with 13 bases between. CDR1 is GTSNPN and CDR2 is SVGIG in the germline V gene (reference sequence). This CDR3 has 13 residues. CDR3 amino acids: CATYGPTYNEQFF. CDR3 bases: TGTGCCACTTATGGACCCACCTACAATGAGCAGTTCTTC.

The chain couples TRBV5-6 to TRBJ2-1; D gene ambiguous. Trimming removed 1 base from V and 5 bases from J, with 7 bases in between. Per germline, CDR1 SGHDT and CDR2 YYEEEE. CDR3 length: 13 amino acids. The CDR3 protein is CASSLTNHNEQFF. The CDR3 DNA follows: TGTGCCAGCAGCTTGACTAACCACAATGAGCAGTTCTTC.

The chain recombines TRBV9 with TRBJ2-7; D not resolved. V shed 0 bases and J shed 0 bases, with 7 bases lying between them. This CDR3 spans 14 amino acids. The germline V gene encodes CDR1 SGDLS and CDR2 YYNGEE. The CDR3 region has the DNA TGTGCCAGCAGCGTAGACGGGTACTCCTACGAGCAGTACTTC. Its translation is CASSVDGYSYEQYF.

As regards this clone: Compared with germline, one end of the junction differs, possibly owing to a read error. J is TRBJ2-7 and V is TRBV7-7; 9 nucleotides align to TRBD1. CDR3 length equals 15 residues. In germline, CDR1 is SSHAT, CDR2 FNYEAQ (reference sequence). The CDR3 sequence is CASSLGTGSFYEQYF. CDR3 DNA: TGTGCTAGCAGCTTAGGGACAGGGAGCTTCTACGAGCAGTACTTC.

The chain combines TRBV11-2 with TRBJ2-5; maybe TRBD1 (6 bases). This CDR3 is built from 15 residues. V lost 6 bases and J 4 bases, leaving 18 bases between the germline ends. Germline V gene sequence: CDR1 SGHAT, CDR2 FQNNGV. In DNA form, the CDR3 reads TGTGCCAGCAGAATAGATCTTTGGGGGCCAGAGACCCAGTACTTC. Residues: CASRIDLWGPETQYF.

This rearrangement joins TRBV4-1 to TRBJ2-1; D unclear. The length of the CDR3 is 16 residues. Trimming removed 2 bases from V and 5 bases from J, with 16 bases in between. Germline V lookup: CDR1 MGHRA, CDR2 YSYEKL. CDR3 nucleotide sequence: TGCGCCAGCAGCCAATACCCCGGAGCCGAAAACAATGAGCAGTTCTTC. It translates to CASSQYPGAENNEQFF.

The chain combines TRBV7-9 with TRBJ2-7; D unclear. Trimming took off 5 bases at V and 5 bases at J, with 16 bases between the two ends. The CDR3 has 14 amino acids. CDR1 and CDR2 from the germline V gene are SEHNR and FQNEAQ (reference sequence). The CDR3 is CASSPTLTPHEQYF. The CDR3 nucleotides are TGTGCCAGCAGCCCAACCTTAACGCCCCACGAGCAGTACTTC.

V usage is TRBV27 and J usage is TRBJ2-2, with TRBD2 matching 8 bases. Germline V gene sequence: CDR1 MNHEY, CDR2 SMNVEV (reference sequence). The CDR3 runs to 20 residues. The junction had 19 bases not matched to a gene; V was cut back by 6 bases and J by 1 base. CDR3 DNA sequence: TGTGCCAGCAGCCCAACCCGCCTTAGACTAGCGCCTAAGAACACCGGGGAGCTGTTTTTT. Amino acids: CASSPTRLRLAPKNTGELFF.

This chain connects TRBV29-1 to TRBJ2-5; D is perhaps TRBD2 (6 bases). CDR3 length: 17 amino acids. Per the germline V gene, CDR1 is SQVTM and CDR2 is ANQGSEA. Trimming removed 8 bases at V and 4 bases at J, with 29 bases between. CDR3 sequence reads: CSSKEGIRVGGGETQYF. The CDR3 nucleotides are TGCAGCTCAAAGGAGGGAATAAGAGTGGGGGGAGGAGAGACCCAGTACTTC.

The chain couples TRBV5-1 to TRBJ2-7; D is undetermined. Per the germline V gene, CDR1 is SGHRS and CDR2 is YFSETQ. CDR3 length: 14 residues. V dropped 1 base and J dropped 0 bases, with 8 bases sitting between them. For the CDR3, the DNA is TGCGCCAGCAGCTTGTCACCGGGCTCCTACGAGCAGTACTTC. It translates to CASSLSPGSYEQYF.

J is TRBJ1-6 and V is TRBV9, with TRBD1 as a possible D gene (6 bases). The CDR3 is made up of 20 amino acids. The V gene's germline CDR1 is SGDLS and CDR2 YYNGEE. V was cut by 8 bases and J by 0 bases, with 27 bases left in between. CDR3 in DNA: TGTGCCAGGACCAAGGGGGGCAGGGGCCACCAATTCTCCTATAATTCACCCCTCCACTTT. This encodes CARTKGGRGHQFSYNSPLHF.

This sequence joins TRBV7-9 and TRBJ2-7; the D gene is possibly TRBD1 (6 bases). V was trimmed by 2 bases and J by 7 bases, leaving 12 bases between them. This CDR3 is 13 amino acids long. The germline V gene has CDR1 SEHNR and CDR2 FQNEAQ (reference sequence). CDR3 sequence: CASSLNTGTEQYF. For the CDR3, the DNA is TGTGCCAGCAGCTTAAACACCGGGACAGAGCAGTACTTC.

V and J are TRBV12-3 or TRBV12-4 and TRBJ2-1; D is possibly TRBD1 (5 bases). With 3 bases removed from V and 10 bases from J, the gap between germline ends came to 10 bases. The CDR3 runs to 12 residues. DNA of the CDR3: TGTGCCAGCAGTTTTCTCCAGGGCGAGCAGTTCTTC. It specifies CASSFLQGEQFF.

This clone was observed once. The genes are TRBV24-1 and TRBJ2-3; perhaps TRBD1 as D (5 bases). The length of the CDR3 is 15 residues. CDR1 and CDR2 (germline): KGHDR, SFDVKD. Trimming pared 6 bases from V and 0 bases from J, leaving 12 bases between. The CDR3 DNA reads TGTGCCACCAGTCTTGGACAAGCTAGCACAGATACGCAGTATTTT. Translating gives CATSLGQASTDTQYF.

V is TRBV5-1 and J is TRBJ2-5; D ambiguous. The germline V gene encodes CDR1 SGHRS and CDR2 YFSETQ. V lost 4 bases and J lost 2, with 15 bases in between. This CDR3 has 15 residues. The CDR3: CASSPTPWQQETQYF. Here the CDR3 DNA reads TGCGCCAGCAGCCCCACTCCCTGGCAGCAAGAGACCCAGTACTTC.

This clone occurred once. The chain joins TRBV28 to TRBJ1-2; D not certain. The germline gives CDR1 MDHEN, CDR2 SYDVKM. V lost 7 bases and J lost 9, with 3 bases in between. The CDR3 totals 8 residues. CDR3 in DNA: TGTGCCAGCAACCGCTACACCTTC. This codes for CASNRYTF.

In its sample, this clone was seen many times. V is TRBV7-9 and J is TRBJ2-3; the D gene is possibly TRBD2 (5 bases). The V gene's germline CDR1 is SEHNR and CDR2 FQNEAQ (reference sequence). The length of the CDR3 is 16 residues. Between the trimmed V and J ends, which lost 2 bases and 4 bases, there was a span of 16 bases. Here the CDR3 reads CASSLSAVEVSDTQYF. Written as DNA, the CDR3 is TGTGCCAGCAGCTTATCGGCGGTGGAGGTCTCAGATACGCAGTATTTT.

This clone was detected only once. The chain couples TRBV3-1 (or the pseudogene TRBV3-2) to TRBJ1-2; D not resolved. The germline V gene encodes CDR1 LGHDT and CDR2 YNNKEL (reference sequence). The CDR3 has 14 residues. V was cut by 1 base and J by 2 bases, with 8 bases left in between. CDR3 residues: CASSQGTRNYGYTF. The CDR3 nucleotides are TGTGCCAGCAGCCAAGGGACCAGGAACTATGGCTACACCTTC.

This clone is a singleton in its sample. V and J are TRBV28 and TRBJ2-7; tentative D call: TRBD2 (6 bases). Germline CDR1 reads MDHEN; CDR2 reads SYDVKM. The CDR3 is 11 residues long. Trimming took 8 bases from V and 4 from J, leaving 9 bases between them. The CDR3 here is CASLGRYEQYF. The DNA for the CDR3 is TGTGCCAGCCTTGGGAGGTACGAGCAGTACTTC.

The chain combines TRBV28 with TRBJ2-3, with TRBD2 matching 7 bases. Germline V gives CDR1 MDHEN, CDR2 SYDVKM. The CDR3 consists of 14 residues. The V and J ends lost 6 bases and 3 bases, in that order; junction bases with no gene match: 6. CDR3 protein: CASSRLGGTDTQYF. The CDR3 DNA is TGTGCCAGCAGCAGACTGGGAGGGACAGATACGCAGTATTTT.

V usage is TRBV3-1 (or the pseudogene TRBV3-2) and J usage is TRBJ1-6; possible D gene TRBD1, 5 bases. CDR3 length: 17 residues. Trimming took 5 bases from V and 8 from J, leaving 22 bases between them. The germline V gene has CDR1 LGHDT and CDR2 YNNKEL (reference sequence). The CDR3 coding sequence is TGTGCCAGCAGCTTACTTATAAGTTTGAGGGGTCATTCACCCCTCCACTTT. It codes for CASSLLISLRGHSPLHF.

The rearrangement links TRBV6-7 to TRBJ2-5; the match to TRBD2 covers 14 bases. TRBV6-7 is marked as an open reading frame, function uncertain. The CDR3 is made up of 18 amino acids. J gave up 5 bases and V 7 bases, and 15 bases lay outside the gene matches. The CDR3 is CASNPMRGLAGEAETQYF. The CDR3 DNA follows: TGTGCCAGCAATCCTATGAGGGGACTAGCGGGAGAAGCCGAGACCCAGTACTTC.

The V call is TRBV9, the J call TRBJ1-1; TRBD1 agrees at 8 bases. Germline CDR1 reads SGDLS; CDR2 reads YYNGEE. The V and J ends lost 5 bases and 4 bases, in that order; junction bases with no gene match: 10. The CDR3 has 15 residues. CDR3 residues: CASSSTGDPTTEAFF. The CDR3 DNA reads TGTGCCAGCAGTTCGACAGGGGATCCTACCACTGAAGCTTTCTTT.

The chain links TRBV5-4 to TRBJ1-2; 7 nucleotides agree with TRBD1. The J segment lost 2 bases and the V segment lost 3 bases, leaving 4 bases of the junction unmatched. This CDR3 has 14 residues. CDR1 is SGHNT, CDR2 YYREEE, per germline (reference sequence). This CDR3 is CASSSGQVNYGYTF. CDR3 DNA: TGTGCCAGCAGCTCAGGACAGGTGAACTATGGCTACACCTTC.

The chain carries TRBV19 and TRBJ2-1, with D possibly being TRBD1 or TRBD2 (5 bases each). Germline values: CDR1 LNHDA, CDR2 SQIVND (reference sequence). V was shortened by 7 bases and J by 9 bases, with 19 bases between the two germline ends. This CDR3 contains 14 residues. CDR3 loop: CASTRDRTHREQFF. The CDR3 DNA reads TGTGCCAGTACCAGGGACCGAACCCACCGTGAGCAGTTCTTC.